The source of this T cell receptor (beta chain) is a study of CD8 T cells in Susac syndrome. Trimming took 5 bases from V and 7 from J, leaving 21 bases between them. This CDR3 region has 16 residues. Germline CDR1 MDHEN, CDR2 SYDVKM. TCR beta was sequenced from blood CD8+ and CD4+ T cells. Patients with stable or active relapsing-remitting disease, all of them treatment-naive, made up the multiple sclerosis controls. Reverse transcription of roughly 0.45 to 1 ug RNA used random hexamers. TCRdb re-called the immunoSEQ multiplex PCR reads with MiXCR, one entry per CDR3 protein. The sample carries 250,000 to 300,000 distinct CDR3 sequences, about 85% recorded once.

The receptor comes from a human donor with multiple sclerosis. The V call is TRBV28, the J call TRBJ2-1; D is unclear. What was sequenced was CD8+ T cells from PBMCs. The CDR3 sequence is CASSTEEIKVGNEQFF. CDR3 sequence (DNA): TGTGCCAGCAGTACTGAGGAGATCAAGGTTGGGAATGAGCAGTTCTTC.